The present T cell receptor (beta chain) was sequenced within a study of cytomegalovirus exposure and HLA in healthy donors. Overall study findings and caveats: The majority of CMV-associated TCR beta chains were reported as apparently HLA-restricted in a later analysis. With DRB1 most and HLA-C fewest, TCR association rates differed between HLA loci in a later analysis.

In regard to this clone: The antigen is undetermined.

Trimming left V 7 bases short and J 3 bases short, with 15 bases between. CDR3 length: 14 residues. Germline CDR1 is MNHEY and CDR2 is SVGAGI. Amplification used 60 Vbeta primers and 13 Jbeta primers. Clones were read by immunoSEQ multiplex PCR, and TCRdb kept only the in-frame ones, dropping some. The sample carries tens of thousands of clones, 60% to 70% recorded once. The specimen sequenced was PBMCs. This chain connects TRBV6-5 to TRBJ1-1; D not certain. This TCR was recovered from a man aged 40-49 years in good health and CMV-seropositive. The CDR3 sequence is CASTRRGFDTEAFF. CDR3 in DNA: TGTGCCAGCACCCGACGGGGTTTTGACACTGAAGCTTTCTTT.